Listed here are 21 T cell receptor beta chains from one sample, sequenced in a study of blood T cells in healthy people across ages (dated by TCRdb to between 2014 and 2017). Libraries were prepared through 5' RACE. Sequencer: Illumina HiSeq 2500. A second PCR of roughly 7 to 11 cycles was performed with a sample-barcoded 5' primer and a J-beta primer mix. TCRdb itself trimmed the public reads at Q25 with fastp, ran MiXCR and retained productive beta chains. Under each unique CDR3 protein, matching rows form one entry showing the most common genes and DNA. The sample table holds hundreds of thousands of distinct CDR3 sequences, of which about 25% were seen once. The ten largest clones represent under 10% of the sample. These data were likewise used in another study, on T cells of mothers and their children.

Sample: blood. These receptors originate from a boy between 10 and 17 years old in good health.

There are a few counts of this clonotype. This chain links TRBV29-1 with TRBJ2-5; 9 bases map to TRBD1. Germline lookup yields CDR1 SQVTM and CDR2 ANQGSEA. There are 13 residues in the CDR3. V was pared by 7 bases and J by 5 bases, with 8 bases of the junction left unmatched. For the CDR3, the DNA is TGCAGCGCCGGGACAGGGACTCTGGAGACCCAGTACTTC. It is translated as CSAGTGTLETQYF.

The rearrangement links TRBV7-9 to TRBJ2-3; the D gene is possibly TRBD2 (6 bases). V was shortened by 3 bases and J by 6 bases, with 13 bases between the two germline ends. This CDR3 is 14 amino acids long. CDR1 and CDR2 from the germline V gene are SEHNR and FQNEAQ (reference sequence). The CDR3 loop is CASSLDRGGDTQYF. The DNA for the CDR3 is TGTGCCAGCAGCTTGGACCGTGGAGGGGATACGCAGTATTTT.

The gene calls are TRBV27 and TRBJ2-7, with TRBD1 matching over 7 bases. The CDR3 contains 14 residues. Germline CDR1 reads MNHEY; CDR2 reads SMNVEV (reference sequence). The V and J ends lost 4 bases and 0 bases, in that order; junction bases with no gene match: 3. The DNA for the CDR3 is TGTGCCAGCAGTTGGGACAGAAGCTCCTACGAGCAGTACTTC. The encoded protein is CASSWDRSSYEQYF.

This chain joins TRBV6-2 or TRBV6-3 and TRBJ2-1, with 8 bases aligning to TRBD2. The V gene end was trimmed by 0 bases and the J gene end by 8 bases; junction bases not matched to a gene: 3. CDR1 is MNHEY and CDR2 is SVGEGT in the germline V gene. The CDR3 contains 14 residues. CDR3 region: CASSYSPGGHEQFF. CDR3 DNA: TGTGCCAGCAGTTACTCGCCGGGAGGGCATGAGCAGTTCTTC.

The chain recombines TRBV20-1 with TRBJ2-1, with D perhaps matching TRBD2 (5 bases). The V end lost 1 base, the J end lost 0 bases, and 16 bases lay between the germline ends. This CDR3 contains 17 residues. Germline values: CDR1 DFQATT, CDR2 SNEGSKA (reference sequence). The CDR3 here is CSARVDSAAGSYNEQFF. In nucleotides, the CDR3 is TGCAGTGCTAGAGTGGACTCAGCGGCCGGCTCCTACAATGAGCAGTTCTTC.

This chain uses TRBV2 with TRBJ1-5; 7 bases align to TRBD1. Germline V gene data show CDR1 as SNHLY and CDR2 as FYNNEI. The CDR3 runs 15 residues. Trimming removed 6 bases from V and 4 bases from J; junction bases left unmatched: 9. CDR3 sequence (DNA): TGTGCCAGCAGCACGGGACAGCGAGGTAATCAGCCCCAGCATTTT. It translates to CASSTGQRGNQPQHF.

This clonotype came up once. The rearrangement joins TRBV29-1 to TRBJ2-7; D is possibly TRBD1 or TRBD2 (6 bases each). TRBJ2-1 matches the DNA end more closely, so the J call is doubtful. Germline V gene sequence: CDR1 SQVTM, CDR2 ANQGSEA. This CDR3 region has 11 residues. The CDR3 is CSVAEGGGQFF. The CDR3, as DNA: TGCAGCGTTGCCGAGGGGGGTGGGCAGTTCTTC.

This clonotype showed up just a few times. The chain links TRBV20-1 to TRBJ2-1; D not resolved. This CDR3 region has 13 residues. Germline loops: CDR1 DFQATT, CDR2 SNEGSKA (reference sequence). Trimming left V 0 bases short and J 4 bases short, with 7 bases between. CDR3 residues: CSARDLEYNEQFF. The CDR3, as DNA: TGCAGTGCTAGAGATTTGGAATACAATGAGCAGTTCTTC.

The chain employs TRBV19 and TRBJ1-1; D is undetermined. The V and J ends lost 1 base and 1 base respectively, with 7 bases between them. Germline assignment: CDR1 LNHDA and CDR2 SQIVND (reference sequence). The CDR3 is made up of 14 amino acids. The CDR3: CASSIVSGNTEAFF. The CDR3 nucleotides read TGTGCCAGTAGTATAGTATCGGGGAACACTGAAGCTTTCTTT.

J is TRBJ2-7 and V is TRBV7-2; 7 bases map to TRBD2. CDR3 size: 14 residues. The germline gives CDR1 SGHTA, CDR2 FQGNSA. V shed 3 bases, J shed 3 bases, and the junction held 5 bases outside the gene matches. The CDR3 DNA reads TGTGCCAGCAGCTTGTCTAGCGGCCACTACGAGCAGTACTTC. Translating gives CASSLSSGHYEQYF.

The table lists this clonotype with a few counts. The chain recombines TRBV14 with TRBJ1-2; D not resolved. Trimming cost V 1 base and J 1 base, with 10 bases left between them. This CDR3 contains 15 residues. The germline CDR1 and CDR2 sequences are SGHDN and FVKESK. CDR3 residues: CASSQGRGFNYGYTF. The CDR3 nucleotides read TGTGCCAGCAGCCAAGGCAGAGGATTTAACTATGGCTACACCTTC.

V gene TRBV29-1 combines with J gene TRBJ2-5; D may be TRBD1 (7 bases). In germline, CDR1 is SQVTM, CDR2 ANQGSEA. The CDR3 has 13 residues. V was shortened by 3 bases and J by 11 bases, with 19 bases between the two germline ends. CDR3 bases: TGCAGCGTTGACTGGCAGGGGGGCCCTGAGCAGTACTTC. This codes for CSVDWQGGPEQYF.

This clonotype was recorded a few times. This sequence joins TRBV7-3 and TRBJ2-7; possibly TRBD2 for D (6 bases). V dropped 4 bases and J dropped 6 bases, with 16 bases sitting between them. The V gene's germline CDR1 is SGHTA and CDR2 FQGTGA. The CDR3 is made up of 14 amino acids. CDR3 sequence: CASSWAGGDFEQYF. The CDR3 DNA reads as TGTGCCAGCAGCTGGGCCGGCGGGGACTTCGAGCAGTACTTC. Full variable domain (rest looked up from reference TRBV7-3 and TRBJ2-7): GAGVSQTPSNKVTEKGKYVELRCDPISGHTALYWYRQSLGQGPEFLIYFQGTGAADDSGLPNDRFFAVRPEGSVSTLKIQRTERGDSAVYLCASSWAGGDFEQYFGPGTRLTVT.

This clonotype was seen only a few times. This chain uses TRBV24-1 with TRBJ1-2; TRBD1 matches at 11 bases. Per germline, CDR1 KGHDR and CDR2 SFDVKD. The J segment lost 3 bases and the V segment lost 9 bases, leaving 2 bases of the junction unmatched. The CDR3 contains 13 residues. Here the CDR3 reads CATGDRGDYGYTF. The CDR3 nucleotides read TGTGCCACCGGGGACAGGGGGGACTATGGCTACACCTTC.

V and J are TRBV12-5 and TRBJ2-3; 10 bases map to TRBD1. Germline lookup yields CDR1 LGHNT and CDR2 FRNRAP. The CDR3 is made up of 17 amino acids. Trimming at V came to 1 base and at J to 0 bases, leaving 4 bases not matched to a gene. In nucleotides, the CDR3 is TGTGCTAGTGGTTTGGGGGACAGGGGCGCTAGCACAGATACGCAGTATTTT. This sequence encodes CASGLGDRGASTDTQYF. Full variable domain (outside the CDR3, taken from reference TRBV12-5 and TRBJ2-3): DARVTQTPRHKVTEMGQEVTMRCQPILGHNTVFWYRQTMMQGLELLAYFRNRAPLDDSGMPKDRFSAEMPDATLATLKIQPSEPRDSAVYFCASGLGDRGASTDTQYFGPGTRLTVL.

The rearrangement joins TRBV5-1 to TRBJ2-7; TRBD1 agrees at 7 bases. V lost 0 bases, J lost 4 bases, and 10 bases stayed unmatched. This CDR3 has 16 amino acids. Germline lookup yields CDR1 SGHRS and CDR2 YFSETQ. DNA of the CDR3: TGCGCCAGCAGCTTGGACCGGCAGGGGGAAGGGTACGAGCAGTACTTC. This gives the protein CASSLDRQGEGYEQYF.

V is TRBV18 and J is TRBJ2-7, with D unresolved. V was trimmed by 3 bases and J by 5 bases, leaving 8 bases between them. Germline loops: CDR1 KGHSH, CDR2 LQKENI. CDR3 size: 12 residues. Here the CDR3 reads CASSPSVDEQYF. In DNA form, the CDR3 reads TGTGCCAGCTCACCTAGTGTCGACGAGCAGTACTTC.

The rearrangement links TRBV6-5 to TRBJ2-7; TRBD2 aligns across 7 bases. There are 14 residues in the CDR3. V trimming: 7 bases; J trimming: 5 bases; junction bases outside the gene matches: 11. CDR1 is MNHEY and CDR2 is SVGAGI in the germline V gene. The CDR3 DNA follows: TGTGCCAGCAATCCCATCGGGGGGTACAACGAGCAGTACTTC. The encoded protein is CASNPIGGYNEQYF.

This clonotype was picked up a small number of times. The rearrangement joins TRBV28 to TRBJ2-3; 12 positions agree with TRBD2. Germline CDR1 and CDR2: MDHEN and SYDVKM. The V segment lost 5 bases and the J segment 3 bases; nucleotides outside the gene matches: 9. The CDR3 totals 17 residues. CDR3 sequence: CASSPPLLAGGTDTQYF. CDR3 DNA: TGTGCCAGCAGTCCCCCTTTACTAGCGGGAGGTACAGATACGCAGTATTTT.

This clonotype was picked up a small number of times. The CDR3 region is CASSDTPGQGQFF. For the CDR3, the DNA is TGTGCCAGCAGTGACACGCCGGGACAGGGTCAGTTCTTC. The chain links TRBV6-4 to TRBJ2-5, with TRBD1 identical over 9 bases. The J call may be mistaken, given a closer DNA end match to TRBJ2-1. CDR3 length equals 13 residues. In germline, CDR1 is MRHNA, CDR2 SNTAGT.

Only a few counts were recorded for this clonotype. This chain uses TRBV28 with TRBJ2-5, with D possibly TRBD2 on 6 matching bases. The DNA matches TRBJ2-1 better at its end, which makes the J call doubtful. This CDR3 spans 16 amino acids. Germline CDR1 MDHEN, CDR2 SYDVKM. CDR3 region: CASRLAWGDGYNEQFF. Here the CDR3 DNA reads TGTGCCAGCAGACTCGCGTGGGGGGATGGCTACAATGAGCAGTTCTTC.